A selection of T cell receptor beta chains follows, all from one sample in a study of blood T cell repertoires in COVID-19. The protocol was immunoSEQ multiplex PCR, while the TCRdb copy is restricted to in-frame clones and leaves out a portion. This sample has more than 200,000 clones, with around 84% found just once. Material for sequencing was PBMCs or T cells enriched from blood (not recorded which). The receptors were gathered from a woman in her fifties or sixties who had recovered from COVID-19. Each CDR3 is given with its conserved first and last residue. The order of the fields is J gene, V gene, clone size, D gene, CDR3 length, CDR3 protein, CDR3 DNA. D genes are given only for firm matches. Clone size is shown for a subset of rows, as once, few, many or a class of expanded clone.

>TRBJ2-7|TRBV1|NA|NA|18
CTSSQGEGVRVGTYEQYF
TGCACCAGCAGCCAGGGGGAGGGGGTAAGAGTGGGCACCTACGAGCAGTACTTC
>TRBJ2-7|TRBV2|NA|TRBD2|15
CASRERTSYSYEQYF
TGTGCCAGCAGAGAAAGGACTAGCTATTCCTACGAGCAGTACTTC
>TRBJ1-1|TRBV5-1|NA|NA|11
CASFSGNEAFF
TGCGCCAGCTTCTCGGGGAATGAAGCTTTCTTT
>TRBJ2-1|TRBV10-2|NA|TRBD2|18
CASSERTSGRNGYNEQFF
TGCGCCAGCAGTGAGCGGACTAGCGGGAGGAACGGCTACAATGAGCAGTTCTTC
>TRBJ2-7|TRBV3-1/TRBV3-2|NA|NA|13
CASSQDSPHEQYF
TGTGCCAGCAGCCAGGACAGCCCCCACGAGCAGTACTTC
>TRBJ2-7|TRBV7-2|NA|TRBD2|16
CASSLGGKGRRHEQYF
TGTGCCAGCAGCTTGGGGGGGAAGGGGCGCCGCCACGAGCAGTACTTC
>TRBJ1-6|TRBV5-4|NA|NA|15
CASSLGTDYNSPLHF
TGTGCCAGCAGCTTGGGAACAGACTATAATTCACCCCTCCACTTT
>TRBJ2-7|TRBV11-1|NA|TRBD1|15
CASSLGGTGHYEQYF
TGTGCCAGCAGCTTAGGGGGGACAGGCCACTACGAGCAGTACTTC
>TRBJ1-1|TRBV7-9|NA|TRBD1|14
CASSFWDRGTEAFF
TGTGCCAGCAGCTTTTGGGACAGGGGGACTGAAGCTTTCTTT
>TRBJ1-4|TRBV7-9|once|TRBD1|14
CASSGDRGNEKLFF
TGTGCCAGCAGCGGGGACAGGGGTAATGAAAAACTGTTTTTT
>TRBJ2-1|TRBV28|NA|NA|14
CASIDNGEYNEQFF
TGTGCCAGCATTGACAACGGGGAATACAATGAGCAGTTCTTC
>TRBJ2-2|TRBV4-3|NA|NA|13
CASSQDRGGELFF
TGCGCCAGCAGCCAAGATAGGGGCGGGGAGCTGTTTTTT
>TRBJ1-2|TRBV7-2|NA|NA|16
CASSLASTIPNYGYTF
TGTGCCAGCAGCTTAGCCTCGACTATTCCTAACTATGGCTACACCTTC
>TRBJ2-7|TRBV28|once|NA|15
CASSFGTRTTYEQYF
TGTGCCAGCAGTTTTGGGACAAGGACCACCTACGAGCAGTACTTC
>TRBJ1-3|TRBV4-1|NA|TRBD1|16
CASTQPGTALGNTIYF
TGCGCCAGCACCCAACCCGGGACAGCTCTTGGAAACACCATATATTTT
>TRBJ2-7|TRBV15|few|NA|14
CATSRDLGGYEQYF
TGTGCCACCAGCAGAGATTTAGGAGGGTACGAGCAGTACTTC
>TRBJ2-5|TRBV28|NA|NA|15
CASSPPTGPQETQYF
TGTGCCAGCAGTCCTCCGACAGGCCCGCAAGAGACCCAGTACTTC
>TRBJ2-3|TRBV9|NA|NA|15
CASSLGRGGTDTQYF
TGTGCCAGCAGCCTCGGTAGGGGGGGGACAGATACGCAGTATTTT
>TRBJ2-6|TRBV12-3/TRBV12-4|NA|NA|13
CASDSSGANVLTF
TGTGCCAGCGACAGCTCTGGGGCCAACGTCCTGACTTTC
>TRBJ2-3|TRBV10-3|NA|NA|17
CAISESIVGHPTDTQYF
TGTGCCATCAGTGAGTCGATTGTGGGCCATCCCACAGATACGCAGTATTTT
>TRBJ1-4|TRBV7-6|NA|NA|14
CASSSQGTGTELFF
TGTGCCAGCAGCTCTCAAGGTACAGGGACGGAACTGTTTTTT
>TRBJ2-1|TRBV18|NA|TRBD2|15
CASSTSGSVSNEQFF
TGTGCCAGCTCAACTAGCGGGAGCGTTAGCAATGAGCAGTTCTTC
>TRBJ2-2|TRBV3-1/TRBV3-2|NA|TRBD2|15
CASSPRAGNTGELFF
TGTGCCAGCAGCCCTAGAGCGGGAAACACCGGGGAGCTGTTTTTT
>TRBJ1-6|TRBV11-3|NA|TRBD1|13
CASSWDRFSPLHF
TGTGCCAGCAGCTGGGACAGATTTTCACCCCTCCACTTT
>TRBJ1-2|TRBV7-2|NA|NA|14
CASRIGGPNYGYTF
TGTGCCAGCCGAATCGGGGGACCTAACTATGGCTACACCTTC
>TRBJ1-1|TRBV5-1|NA|NA|15
CASSPQGTPNTEAFF
TGCGCCAGCAGCCCTCAAGGGACACCAAACACTGAAGCTTTCTTT
>TRBJ1-5|TRBV29-1|NA|NA|13
CSVDLGLNQPQHF
TGCAGCGTTGACCTAGGCCTCAATCAGCCCCAGCATTTT
>TRBJ2-1|TRBV27|NA|TRBD2|17
CASSLNLAGISLHEQFF
TGTGCCAGCAGTTTAAATCTAGCGGGCATCTCCCTGCATGAGCAGTTCTTC
>TRBJ1-1|TRBV18|NA|NA|18
CASSPISVVRTPGTEAFF
TGTGCCAGCTCACCGATATCCGTTGTAAGGACCCCGGGGACTGAAGCTTTCTTT
>TRBJ1-1|TRBV20-1|NA|NA|13
CSASVYRDPEAFF
TGCAGTGCTAGTGTGTACAGGGACCCTGAAGCTTTCTTT
>TRBJ2-3|TRBV10-3|NA|NA|15
CAISERGETTDTQYF
TGTGCCATCAGTGAGCGCGGGGAAACCACAGATACGCAGTATTTT
>TRBJ2-2|TRBV5-8|NA|TRBD2|15
CASRPSGTTTGELFF
TGTGCCAGCCGTCCTAGCGGGACCACCACCGGGGAGCTGTTTTTT
>TRBJ1-6|TRBV30|NA|TRBD1|16
CAWRLQGAFYNSPLHF
TGTGCCTGGAGGTTACAGGGGGCGTTCTATAATTCACCCCTCCACTTT
>TRBJ1-6|TRBV5-8|NA|NA|15
CASSLQGYYNSPLHF
TGTGCCAGCAGCTTACAGGGATACTATAATTCACCCCTCCACTTT
>TRBJ2-1|TRBV30|once|TRBD1|16
CAWSVSRPDRVGEQFF
TGTGCCTGGAGTGTATCCCGCCCGGACAGGGTCGGTGAGCAGTTCTTC
>TRBJ1-1|TRBV7-6|NA|NA|12
CASSSGGTEAFF
TGTGCCAGCAGCTCGGGGGGGACTGAAGCTTTCTTT
>TRBJ2-2|TRBV6-4|NA|NA|16
CASSQSRQMNTGELFF
TGTGCCAGCAGTCAAAGTCGACAGATGAACACCGGGGAGCTGTTTTTT
>TRBJ2-5|TRBV5-6|NA|TRBD2|16
CASSSKLAMNQETQYF
TGTGCCAGCAGCTCGAAACTAGCGATGAATCAAGAGACCCAGTACTTC
>TRBJ2-7|TRBV7-8|once|TRBD2|16
CASSYRTSGRIYEQYF
TGTGCCAGCAGCTACCGGACTAGCGGGAGAATCTACGAGCAGTACTTC
>TRBJ1-5|TRBV7-9|NA|NA|13
CASSFLTNQPQHF
TGTGCCAGCAGCTTTCTCACTAATCAGCCCCAGCATTTT
>TRBJ1-1|TRBV25-1|NA|NA|16
CASSAAGRGRHTEAFF
TGTGCCAGCAGTGCCGCAGGCAGGGGTCGGCACACTGAAGCTTTCTTT
>TRBJ2-2|TRBV7-9|NA|TRBD2|17
CASSLASASGNTGELFF
TGTGCCAGCAGCTTAGCATCGGCTAGCGGAAACACCGGGGAGCTGTTTTTT
>TRBJ1-1|TRBV6-5|NA|TRBD1|15
CATTLNRGRVAEAFF
TGTGCCACCACCTTAAACAGGGGGCGTGTGGCTGAAGCTTTCTTT
>TRBJ2-7|TRBV11-2|NA|TRBD2|15
CASSKSRTSSYEQYF
TGTGCCAGCAGCAAAAGCAGGACTAGCAGCTACGAGCAGTACTTC
>TRBJ2-1|TRBV20-1|NA|TRBD2|13
CSASPGTSDEQFF
TGCAGTGCTAGTCCCGGGACTAGCGATGAGCAGTTCTTC
>TRBJ1-2|TRBV27|NA|TRBD1|13
CASSFRGPYGYTF
TGTGCCAGCAGTTTCAGGGGGCCTTATGGCTACACCTTC